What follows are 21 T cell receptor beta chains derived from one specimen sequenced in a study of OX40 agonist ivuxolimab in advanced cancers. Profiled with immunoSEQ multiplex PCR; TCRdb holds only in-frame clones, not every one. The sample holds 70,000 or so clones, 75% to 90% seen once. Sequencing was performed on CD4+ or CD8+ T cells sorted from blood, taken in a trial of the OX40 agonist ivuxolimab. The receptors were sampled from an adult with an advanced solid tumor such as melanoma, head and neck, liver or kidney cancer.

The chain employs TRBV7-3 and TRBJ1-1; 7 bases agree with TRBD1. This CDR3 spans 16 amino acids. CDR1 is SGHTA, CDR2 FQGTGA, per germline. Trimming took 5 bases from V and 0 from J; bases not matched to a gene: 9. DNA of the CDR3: TGTGCCAGCAGCCAGGGGGGTGGGCACATGAACACTGAAGCTTTCTTT. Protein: CASSQGGGHMNTEAFF.

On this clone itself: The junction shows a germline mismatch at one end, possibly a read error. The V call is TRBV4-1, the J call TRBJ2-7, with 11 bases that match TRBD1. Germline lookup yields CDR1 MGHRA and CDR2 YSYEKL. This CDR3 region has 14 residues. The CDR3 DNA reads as TGTGCCAGCAGCCCTTGGACAGGGGGCGGCGAGCAGTACTTC. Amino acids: CASSPWTGGGEQYF.

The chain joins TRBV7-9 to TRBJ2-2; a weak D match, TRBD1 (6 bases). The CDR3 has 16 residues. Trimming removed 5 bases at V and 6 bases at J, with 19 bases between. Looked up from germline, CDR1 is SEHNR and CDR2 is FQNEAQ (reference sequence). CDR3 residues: CASSVYQGLDAGELFF. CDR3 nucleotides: TGTGCCAGCAGCGTATACCAGGGGTTGGATGCCGGGGAGCTGTTTTTT.

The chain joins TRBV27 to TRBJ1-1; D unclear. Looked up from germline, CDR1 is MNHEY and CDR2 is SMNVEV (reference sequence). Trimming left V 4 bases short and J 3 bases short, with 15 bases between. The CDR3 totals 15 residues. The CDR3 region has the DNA TGTGCCAGCAGTTCCCTACTAGGCTACTACACTGAAGCTTTCTTT. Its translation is CASSSLLGYYTEAFF.

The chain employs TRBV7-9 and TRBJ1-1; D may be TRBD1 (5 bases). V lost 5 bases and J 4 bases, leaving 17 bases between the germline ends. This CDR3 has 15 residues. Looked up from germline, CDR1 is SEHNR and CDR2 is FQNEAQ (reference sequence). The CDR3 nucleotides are TGTGCCAGCAGCCCGCCGGGGGGGTGGGGCACTGAAGCTTTCTTT. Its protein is CASSPPGGWGTEAFF. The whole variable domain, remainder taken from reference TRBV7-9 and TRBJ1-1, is DTGVSQNPRHKITKRGQNVTFRCDPISEHNRLYWYRQTLGQGPEFLTYFQNEAQLEKSRLLSDRFSAERPKGSFSTLEIQRTEQGDSAMYLCASSPPGGWGTEAFFGQGTRLTVV.

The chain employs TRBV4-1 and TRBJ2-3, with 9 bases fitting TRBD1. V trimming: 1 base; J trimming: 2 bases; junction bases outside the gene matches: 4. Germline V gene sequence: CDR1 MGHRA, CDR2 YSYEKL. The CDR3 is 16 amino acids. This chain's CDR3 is CASSQANRGLTDTQYF. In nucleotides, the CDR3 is TGCGCCAGCAGCCAAGCAAACAGGGGGCTCACAGATACGCAGTATTTT.

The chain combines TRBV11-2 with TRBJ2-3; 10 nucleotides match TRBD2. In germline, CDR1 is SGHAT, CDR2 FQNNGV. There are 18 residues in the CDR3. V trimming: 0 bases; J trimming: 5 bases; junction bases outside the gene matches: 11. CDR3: CASSLDRGQLAGLDTQYF. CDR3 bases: TGTGCCAGCAGCTTAGATAGGGGGCAACTAGCGGGACTAGATACGCAGTATTTT.

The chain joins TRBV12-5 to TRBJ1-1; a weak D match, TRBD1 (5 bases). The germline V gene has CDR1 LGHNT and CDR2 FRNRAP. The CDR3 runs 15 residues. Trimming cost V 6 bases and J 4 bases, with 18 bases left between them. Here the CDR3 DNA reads TGTGCTAGTGGGCGCCGGGACCAAGGTTCCACTGAAGCTTTCTTT. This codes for CASGRRDQGSTEAFF.

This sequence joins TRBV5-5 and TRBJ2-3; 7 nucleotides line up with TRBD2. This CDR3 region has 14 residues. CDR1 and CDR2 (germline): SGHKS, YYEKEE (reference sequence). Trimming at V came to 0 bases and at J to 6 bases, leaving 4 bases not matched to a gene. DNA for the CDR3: TGTGCCAGCAGCTTGGGACTAGCTTTGGATACGCAGTATTTT. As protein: CASSLGLALDTQYF. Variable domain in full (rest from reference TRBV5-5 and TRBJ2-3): DAGVTQSPTHLIKTRGQQVTLRCSPISGHKSVSWYQQVLGQGPQFIFQYYEKEERGRGNFPDRFSARQFPNYSSELNVNALLLGDSALYLCASSLGLALDTQYFGPGTRLTVL.

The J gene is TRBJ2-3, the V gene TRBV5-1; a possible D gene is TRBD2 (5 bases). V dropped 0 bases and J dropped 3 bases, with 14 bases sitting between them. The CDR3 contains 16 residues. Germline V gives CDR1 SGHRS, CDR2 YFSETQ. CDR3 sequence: CASSLAGKASTDTQYF. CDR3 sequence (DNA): TGCGCCAGCAGCTTGGCCGGGAAGGCTTCGACAGATACGCAGTATTTT.

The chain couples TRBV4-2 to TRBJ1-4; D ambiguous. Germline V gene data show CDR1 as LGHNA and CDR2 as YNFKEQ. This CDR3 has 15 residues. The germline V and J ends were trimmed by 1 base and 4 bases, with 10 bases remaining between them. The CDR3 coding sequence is TGTGCCAGCAGCCAAGTATCGAACGGTAATGAAAAACTGTTTTTT. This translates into CASSQVSNGNEKLFF.

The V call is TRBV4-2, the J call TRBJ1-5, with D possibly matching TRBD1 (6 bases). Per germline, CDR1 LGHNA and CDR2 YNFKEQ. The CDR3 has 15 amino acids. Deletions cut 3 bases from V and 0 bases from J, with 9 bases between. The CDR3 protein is CASSQDRSSNQPQHF. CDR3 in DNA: TGTGCCAGCAGCCAGGACAGAAGTAGCAATCAGCCCCAGCATTTT.

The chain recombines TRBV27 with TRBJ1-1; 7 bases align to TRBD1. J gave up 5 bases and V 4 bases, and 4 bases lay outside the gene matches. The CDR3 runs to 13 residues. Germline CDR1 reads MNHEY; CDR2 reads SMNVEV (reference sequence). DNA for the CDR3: TGTGCCAGCAGTTATACAGGGGATACTGAAGCTTTCTTT. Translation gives CASSYTGDTEAFF.

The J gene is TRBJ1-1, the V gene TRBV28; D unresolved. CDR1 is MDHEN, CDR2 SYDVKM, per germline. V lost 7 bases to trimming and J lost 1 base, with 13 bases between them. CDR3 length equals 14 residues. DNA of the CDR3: TGTGCCAGCACCCCTGTCGCCAGGAACACTGAAGCTTTCTTT. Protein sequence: CASTPVARNTEAFF.

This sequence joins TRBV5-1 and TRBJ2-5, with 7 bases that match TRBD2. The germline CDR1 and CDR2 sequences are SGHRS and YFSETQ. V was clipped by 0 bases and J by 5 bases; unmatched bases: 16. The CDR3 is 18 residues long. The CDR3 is CASSLAGLPAGPLETQYF. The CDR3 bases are TGCGCCAGCAGCTTGGCGGGATTACCAGCGGGGCCTCTGGAGACCCAGTACTTC.

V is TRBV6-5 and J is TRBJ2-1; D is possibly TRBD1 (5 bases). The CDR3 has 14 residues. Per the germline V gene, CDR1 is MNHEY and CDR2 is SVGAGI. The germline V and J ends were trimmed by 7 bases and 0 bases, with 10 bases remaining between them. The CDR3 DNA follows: TGTGCCAGCAAAGACAGCTCCTCCTACAATGAGCAGTTCTTC. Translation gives CASKDSSSYNEQFF.

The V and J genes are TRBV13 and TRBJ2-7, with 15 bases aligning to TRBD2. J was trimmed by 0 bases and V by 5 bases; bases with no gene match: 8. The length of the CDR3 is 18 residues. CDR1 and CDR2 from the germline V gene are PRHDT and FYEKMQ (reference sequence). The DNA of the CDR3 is TGTGCCAGCAGCCCCGGGACTAGCGGGGGGTATAGCTCCTACGAGCAGTACTTC. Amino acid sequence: CASSPGTSGGYSSYEQYF.

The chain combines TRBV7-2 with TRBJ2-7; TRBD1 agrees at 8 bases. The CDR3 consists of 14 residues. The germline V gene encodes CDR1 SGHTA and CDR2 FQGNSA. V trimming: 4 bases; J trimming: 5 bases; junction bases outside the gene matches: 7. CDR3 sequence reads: CASSWGQGANEQYF. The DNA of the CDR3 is TGTGCCAGCAGCTGGGGGCAGGGGGCGAACGAGCAGTACTTC. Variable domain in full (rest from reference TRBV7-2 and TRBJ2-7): GAGVSQSPSNKVTEKGKDVELRCDPISGHTALYWYRQSLGQGLEFLIYFQGNSAPDKSGLPSDRFSAERTGGSVSTLTIQRTQQEDSAVYLCASSWGQGANEQYFGPGTRLTVT.

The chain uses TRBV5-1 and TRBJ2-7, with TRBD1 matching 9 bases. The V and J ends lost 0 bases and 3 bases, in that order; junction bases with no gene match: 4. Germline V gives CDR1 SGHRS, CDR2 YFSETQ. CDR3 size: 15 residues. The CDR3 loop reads CASSLDTGGLYEQYF. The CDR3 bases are TGCGCCAGCAGCTTGGATACAGGGGGCCTCTACGAGCAGTACTTC. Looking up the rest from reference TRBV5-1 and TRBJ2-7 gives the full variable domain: KAGVTQTPRYLIKTRGQQVTLSCSPISGHRSVSWYQQTPGQGLQFLFEYFSETQRNKGNFPGRFSGRQFSNSRSEMNVSTLELGDSALYLCASSLDTGGLYEQYFGPGTRLTVT.

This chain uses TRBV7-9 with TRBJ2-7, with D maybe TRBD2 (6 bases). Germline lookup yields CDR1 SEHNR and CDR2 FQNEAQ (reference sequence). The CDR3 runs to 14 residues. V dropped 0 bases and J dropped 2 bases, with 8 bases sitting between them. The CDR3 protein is CASSLAGGAYEQYF. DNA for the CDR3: TGTGCCAGCAGCTTAGCTGGAGGGGCCTACGAGCAGTACTTC.

CDR3 residues: CASSLSGGYNEQFF. The CDR3 coding sequence is TGTGCCAGCAGTTTATCCGGGGGATACAATGAGCAGTTCTTC. V gene TRBV27 combines with J gene TRBJ2-1; possibly TRBD2 for D (6 bases). CDR3 size: 14 residues. V gave up 0 bases and J gave up 4 bases, with 7 bases separating them. The germline V gene encodes CDR1 MNHEY and CDR2 SMNVEV (reference sequence).